This T cell receptor beta chain derives from a study of blood T cell repertoires in COVID-19. CDR3 length: 14 residues. CDR1 LGHDT and CDR2 YNNKEL come from the germline V gene (reference sequence). The V and J ends lost 1 base and 8 bases, in that order; junction bases with no gene match: 3. Using immunoSEQ multiplex PCR, the repertoire was profiled, and TCRdb retains in-frame clones only, with some absent. Of around 370,000 clones detected, approximately 90% appear once; the ten largest clones hold less than 3.5%. This chain connects TRBV3-1 (or the pseudogene TRBV3-2) to TRBJ2-2; 8 bases fit TRBD2. This TCR was recovered from a woman younger than 35 who had recovered from COVID-19. The sample consisted of peripheral blood. Written as DNA, the CDR3 is TGTGCCAGCAGCCAAGGCGGCGGGAGGGGGGAGCTGTTTTTT. Its protein is CASSQGGGRGELFF.